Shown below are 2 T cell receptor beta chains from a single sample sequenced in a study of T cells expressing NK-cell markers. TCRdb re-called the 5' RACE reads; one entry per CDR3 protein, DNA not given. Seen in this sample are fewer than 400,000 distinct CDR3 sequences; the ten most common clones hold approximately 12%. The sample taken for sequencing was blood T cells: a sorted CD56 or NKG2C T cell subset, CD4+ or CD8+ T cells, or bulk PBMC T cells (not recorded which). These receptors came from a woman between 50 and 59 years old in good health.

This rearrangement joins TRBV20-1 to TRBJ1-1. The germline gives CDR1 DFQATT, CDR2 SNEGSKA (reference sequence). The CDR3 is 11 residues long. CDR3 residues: CSASWRSEAFF.

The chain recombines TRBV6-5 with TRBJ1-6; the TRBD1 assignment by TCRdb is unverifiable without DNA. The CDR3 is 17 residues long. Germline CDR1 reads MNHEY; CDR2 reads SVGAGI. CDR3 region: CASSYGLTGDYNSPLHF.